Below are 7 T cell receptor beta chains sequenced from a single sample in a study of technical replicates of blood from several donors. Generated by immunoSEQ multiplex PCR, the TCRdb table keeps only in-frame clones and is missing some. The table includes roughly 80,000 clones, around nine tenths detected once. The specimen sequenced was T cells isolated from PBMCs. The receptors were gathered from a human donor in good health.

The chain uses TRBV11-2 and TRBJ2-5; D is ambiguous. Germline CDR1 and CDR2: SGHAT and FQNNGV. The CDR3 is 16 residues long. Deletions cut 5 bases from V and 1 base from J, with 17 bases between. The CDR3 DNA follows: TGTGCCAGCAGCCTAAGCCGAACGAGCTTCCAAGAGACCCAGTACTTC. This translates into CASSLSRTSFQETQYF.

This chain connects TRBV27 to TRBJ2-7, with TRBD2 matching 9 bases. Trimming at V came to 3 bases and at J to 4 bases, leaving 10 bases not matched to a gene. Germline V CDR1 and CDR2: MNHEY, SMNVEV (reference sequence). CDR3 length: 16 residues. CDR3 protein: CASSFTGSGGIYEQYF. The DNA for the CDR3 is TGTGCCAGCAGTTTTACAGGTAGCGGGGGAATATACGAGCAGTACTTC.

The sample holds one count of this clone. The chain has TRBV2 and TRBJ2-7; D gene uncertain. The V and J ends lost 8 bases and 3 bases respectively, with 11 bases between them. The CDR3 contains 12 residues. Per the germline V gene, CDR1 is SNHLY and CDR2 is FYNNEI. Here the CDR3 DNA reads TGTGCCAGCTATGCGAATTTCTACGAGCAGTACTTC. It yields the protein CASYANFYEQYF.

The V call is TRBV6-4, the J call TRBJ2-1; 9 bases line up with TRBD2. This CDR3 is built from 16 residues. Germline V gene data show CDR1 as MRHNA and CDR2 as SNTAGT. The J segment lost 10 bases and the V segment lost 0 bases, leaving 10 bases of the junction unmatched. The CDR3 sequence: CASSDSASGAGGEQFF. CDR3 nucleotides: TGTGCCAGCAGTGACTCGGCTAGCGGGGCCGGCGGCGAGCAGTTCTTC.

The J gene is TRBJ1-6, the V gene TRBV28; 7 bases align to TRBD1. J was trimmed by 10 bases and V by 6 bases; bases with no gene match: 6. CDR3 size: 13 residues. Germline-derived CDR1 and CDR2 are MDHEN and SYDVKM. The CDR3 protein is CASSRQGGSPLHF. The CDR3 DNA is TGTGCCAGCAGCCGACAGGGAGGATCACCCCTCCACTTT.

This clone was seen a single time. The chain has TRBV27 and TRBJ2-1; TRBD1 matches 7 bases. The trim removed 6 bases at V and 1 base at J, leaving 6 bases unmatched. This CDR3 spans 15 amino acids. The germline V gene has CDR1 MNHEY and CDR2 SMNVEV (reference sequence). The CDR3 loop reads CASRPGQLSYNEQFF. CDR3 coding DNA: TGTGCCAGCAGACCGGGACAGTTATCCTACAATGAGCAGTTCTTC.

A few counts support this clone. J is TRBJ2-7 and V is TRBV6-5; possibly TRBD2 for D (6 bases). Germline CDR1 reads MNHEY; CDR2 reads SVGAGI. The ends were cut back, 6 bases at V and 4 bases at J, with 19 bases in the middle. The CDR3 is 15 residues long. The CDR3 nucleotides are TGTGCCAGCAGGTATCTGCAGGGAGGCTCGTACGAGCAGTACTTC. It codes for CASRYLQGGSYEQYF.